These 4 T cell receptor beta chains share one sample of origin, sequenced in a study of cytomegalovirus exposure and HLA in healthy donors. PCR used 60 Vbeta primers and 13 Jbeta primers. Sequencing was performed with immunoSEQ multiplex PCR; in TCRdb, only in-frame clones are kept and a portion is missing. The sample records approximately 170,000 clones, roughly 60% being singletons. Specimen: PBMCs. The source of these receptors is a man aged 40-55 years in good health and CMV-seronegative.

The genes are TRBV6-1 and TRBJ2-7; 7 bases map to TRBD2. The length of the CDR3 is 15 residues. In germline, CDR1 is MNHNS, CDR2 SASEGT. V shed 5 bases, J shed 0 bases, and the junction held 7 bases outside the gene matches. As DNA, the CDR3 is TGTGCCAGCAGTCCTTTAGCGGGTATCTCCTACGAGCAGTACTTC. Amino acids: CASSPLAGISYEQYF.

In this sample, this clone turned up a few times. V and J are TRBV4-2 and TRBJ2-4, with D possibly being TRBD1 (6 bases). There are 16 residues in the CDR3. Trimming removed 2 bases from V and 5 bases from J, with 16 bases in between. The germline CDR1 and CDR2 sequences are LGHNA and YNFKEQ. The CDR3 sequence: CASSQWGQARQNIQYF. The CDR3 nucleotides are TGTGCCAGCAGCCAATGGGGGCAGGCCCGACAAAACATTCAGTACTTC.

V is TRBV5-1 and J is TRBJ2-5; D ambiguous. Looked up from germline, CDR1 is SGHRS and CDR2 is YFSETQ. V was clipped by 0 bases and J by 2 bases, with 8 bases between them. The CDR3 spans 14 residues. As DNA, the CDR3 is TGCGCCAGCAGCTTGGTGGTCAGACAAGAGACCCAGTACTTC. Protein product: CASSLVVRQETQYF.

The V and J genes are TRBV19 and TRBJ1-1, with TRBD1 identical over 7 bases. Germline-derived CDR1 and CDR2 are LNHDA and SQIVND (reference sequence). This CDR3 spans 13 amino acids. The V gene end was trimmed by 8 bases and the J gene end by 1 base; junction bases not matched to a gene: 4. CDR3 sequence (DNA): TGTGCCAGTTCAGGGACAGAGAACACTGAAGCTTTCTTT. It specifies CASSGTENTEAFF.